This TCR beta chain was observed in a study of T cell responses to AZD1222 COVID-19 vaccine. Study details: Pooling was applied to second doses at about 4 or about 12 weeks. Study findings and constraints: The CD4 TCRs associated with vaccination extended across spike and predominated at 160-218 and 743-854. After the peak T cell response, and only then, were repertoires sampled. Compared with day 0, the breadth and depth of the Spike-specific TCR repertoire rose significantly after two doses of AZD1222.

Germline CDR1 and CDR2: SGHRS and YFSETQ. V dropped 1 base and J dropped 5 bases, with 3 bases sitting between them. CDR3 length: 11 amino acids. About this clone itself: Its antigen is not known.

This table comes from immunoSEQ multiplex PCR, and its TCRdb copy is limited to in-frame clones, with some not included. The sample has 70,000 or so clones, over 60% seen once; the top ten hold over 10%. The sequence was obtained from an adult in good health. The V call is TRBV5-1, the J call TRBJ2-5; D not resolved. The sequences come from peripheral blood, collected on day 0 of AZD1222 vaccination. CDR3 loop: CASSLSETQYF. The CDR3 coding sequence is TGCGCCAGCAGCTTGTCGGAGACCCAGTACTTC.